The entry below describes one TCR beta chain. Produced via immunoSEQ multiplex PCR; TCRdb's table is partial and in-frame only. The sample contains 45,000 to 60,000 clones, over 85% of which appear only once. The CDR3 has 14 residues. CDR1 and CDR2 (germline): SGHAT, FQNNGV. Between the trimmed V and J ends, which lost 3 bases and 3 bases, there was a span of 11 bases. The data stem from a study of T cell changes during pregnancy in multiple sclerosis. The sequence came from a female donor with multiple sclerosis, enrolled in a pregnancy study. The chain joins TRBV11-2 to TRBJ1-1; no reliable D call. The sequencing here drew on CD4+ T cells from peripheral blood mononuclear cells, taken before pregnancy. The CDR3 coding sequence is TGTGCCAGCAGCTTCAACCGGGGTGACACTGAAGCTTTCTTT. It is translated as CASSFNRGDTEAFF.